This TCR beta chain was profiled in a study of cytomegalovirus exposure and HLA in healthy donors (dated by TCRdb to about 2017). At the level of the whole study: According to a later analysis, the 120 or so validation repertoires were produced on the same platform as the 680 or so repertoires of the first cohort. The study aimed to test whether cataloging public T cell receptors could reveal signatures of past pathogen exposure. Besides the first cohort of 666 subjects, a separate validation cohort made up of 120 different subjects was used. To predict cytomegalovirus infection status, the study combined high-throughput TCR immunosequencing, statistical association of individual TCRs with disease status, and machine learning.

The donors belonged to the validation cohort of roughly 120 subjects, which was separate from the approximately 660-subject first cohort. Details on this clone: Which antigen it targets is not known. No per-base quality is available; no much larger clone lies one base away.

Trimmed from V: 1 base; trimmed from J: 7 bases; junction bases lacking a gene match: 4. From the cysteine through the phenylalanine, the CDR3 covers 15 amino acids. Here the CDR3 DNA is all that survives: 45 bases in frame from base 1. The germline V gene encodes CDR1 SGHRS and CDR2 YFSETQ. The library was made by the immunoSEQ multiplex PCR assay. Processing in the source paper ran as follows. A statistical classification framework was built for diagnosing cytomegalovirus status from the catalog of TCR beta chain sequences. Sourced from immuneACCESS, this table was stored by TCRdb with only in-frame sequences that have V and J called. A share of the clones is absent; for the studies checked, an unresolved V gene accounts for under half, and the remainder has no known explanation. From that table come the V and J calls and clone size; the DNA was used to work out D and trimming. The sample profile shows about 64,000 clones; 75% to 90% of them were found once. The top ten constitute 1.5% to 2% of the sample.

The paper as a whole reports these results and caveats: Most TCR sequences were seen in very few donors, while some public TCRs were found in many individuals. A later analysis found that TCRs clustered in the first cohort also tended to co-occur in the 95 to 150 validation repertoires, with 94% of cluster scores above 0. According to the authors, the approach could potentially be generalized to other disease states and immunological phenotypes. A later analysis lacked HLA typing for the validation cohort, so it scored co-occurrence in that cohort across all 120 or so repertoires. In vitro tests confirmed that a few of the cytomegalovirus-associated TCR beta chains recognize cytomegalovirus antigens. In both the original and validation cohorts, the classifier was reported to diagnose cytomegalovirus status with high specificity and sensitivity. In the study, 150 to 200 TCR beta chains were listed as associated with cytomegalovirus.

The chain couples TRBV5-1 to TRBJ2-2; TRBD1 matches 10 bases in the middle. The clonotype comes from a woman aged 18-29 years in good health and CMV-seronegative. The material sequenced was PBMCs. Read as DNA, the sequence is TGCGCCAGCAGCTTGCGACAGGGGGCCGGCGGGGAGCTGTTTTTT. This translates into CASSLRQGAGGELFF.